This T cell receptor beta chain is drawn from a study of T cell responses to AZD1222 COVID-19 vaccine (dated by TCRdb to 2020 to 2023). Notes on the research overall: AZD1222 recipients whose second dose came at about 4 weeks and those whose second dose came at about 12 weeks were combined into one group, since spike-specific TCR depth and breadth did not differ between the two schedules. Enrollment into the trials was organized by age into subgroups of 18-55, 56-69 and 70-plus years, and those subgroups contained about 160, 30 and 59 TCR-sequenced participants, respectively. TCR sequencing covered more than 230 trial participants: 200 to 220 given two doses of AZD1222 and about 26 given two doses of MenACWY control vaccine. Overall study outcomes, separate from this receptor: No day 14 peak-response samples were available, so repertoires were characterized only after the peak T cell response. Spike-specific TCR breadth and depth rose significantly after two AZD1222 doses compared with day 0 and with MenACWY recipients. Reportedly, close to half of the unique spike-specific TCRs recognized epitopes lying outside the regions that are mutated in the B.1.351 and B.1.1.7 variants. Vaccine-associated CD4 TCRs spanned the whole spike protein, with dominant responses in regions 160-218 and 743-854. Participants were mostly white British, with more females than males. The authors suggested clonal diversity may have been underestimated. Conclusions about previously exposed vaccinees are limited, since just a handful of AZD1222 recipients were seropositive for SARS-CoV-2 at baseline. In the small 56-69-year group, the increase in depth fell short of significance, most likely because of low power.

The time point label corresponds to: baseline before first vaccination. Vaccinee samples were obtained from the UK trials COV001 and COV002, which included a single-blind randomized controlled phase 2/3 trial of AZD1222 (ChAdOx1 nCoV-19) in healthy adults. Trial participant PBMC samples were collected at day 0 and day 28 after the second dose for TCRbeta chain sequencing. This clone appeared a few times. Its recognized antigen is unknown. The record has no base qualities; no much larger clone is one base away. Trimming accounts for 6 bases at V and 9 bases at J, while the number of junction bases matched to no gene is 9. The CDR3 measures 13 amino acids from cysteine to phenylalanine. The retained sequence is limited to the CDR3, 39 bases, with the frame set at the first base. The CDR3 regions of human TCRbeta chains were subjected to immunosequencing. Per the authors' processing: TCRs in the repertoires were compared against a reference library of SARS-CoV-2-specific TCRs that had been generated with the MIRA antigen-specificity platform. Breadth was defined as the fraction of unique TCRs that were SARS-CoV-2-associated. Depth was defined as the fraction of total T cells that were SARS-CoV-2-associated. Using the MIRA data, each spike-specific TCR was mapped to the spike region that the TCR reacts to and placed in a CD4 or CD8 class. Log10-transformed breadth and depth values were compared by one-way ANOVA with Sidak's multiple comparisons tests. TCRdb's version of the immuneACCESS table is confined to in-frame rearrangements and falls short of the full clone set. An unresolved V gene accounts for under half of the shortfall where checked; the remainder is of unknown origin. D and trimming were read from the DNA, whereas the V and J calls and clone size are those reported in that table. Across this sample there are over 100,000 clones, with around 87% seen only once. The ten largest clones capture roughly 4% of the sample.

Sequences were derived from peripheral blood, sampled on day 0 of AZD1222 vaccination. The chain employs TRBV12-3 or TRBV12-4 and TRBJ2-7; 9 nucleotides in the junction match TRBD1. This receptor was obtained from an adult in good health. The nucleotides read TGTGCCAGCAGCTCGGGACAGGGAGTAGGGCAGTACTTC. Translated, it reads CASSSGQGVGQYF.